These 7 T cell receptor beta chains were sequenced from one sample in a study of radiation and T cells in renal cell carcinoma. Time point given: blood 2 weeks post-SBRT. Treatment denoted: 15 Gy SBRT to primary tumor, nephrectomy 4 weeks later. Assay: immunoSEQ multiplex PCR; the TCRdb copy retains only in-frame clones and omits some. In the table there are fewer than 55,000 clones, 75% to 85% of which are singletons. The sequenced sample was blood, obtained from a patient whose treatment included radiotherapy and nephrectomy. These receptors all come from a woman in her seventies with renal cell carcinoma.

V is TRBV14 and J is TRBJ2-7; 8 positions agree with TRBD1. Germline values: CDR1 SGHDN, CDR2 FVKESK. The CDR3 runs 14 residues. V trimming: 1 base; J trimming: 6 bases; junction bases outside the gene matches: 5. CDR3 protein: CASSQVRGQSEQYF. CDR3 nucleotides: TGTGCCAGCAGCCAAGTCAGGGGGCAGAGCGAGCAGTACTTC.

This chain connects TRBV7-9 to TRBJ1-1; TRBD1 aligns across 10 bases. The CDR3 length is 15 residues. The ends lost 5 bases at V and 6 bases at J; junction bases unmatched: 9. Germline assignment: CDR1 SEHNR and CDR2 FQNEAQ (reference sequence). The CDR3 protein is CASSTRGTGVAEAFF. Here the CDR3 DNA reads TGTGCCAGCAGCACACGAGGGACAGGGGTGGCTGAAGCTTTCTTT.

V is TRBV27 and J is TRBJ2-5; D gene uncertain. The germline V and J ends were trimmed by 4 bases and 1 base, with 13 bases remaining between them. The CDR3 totals 15 residues. CDR1 MNHEY and CDR2 SMNVEV come from the germline V gene (reference sequence). Written as DNA, the CDR3 is TGTGCCAGCAGTTCCACCTCCGGGTTCCAAGAGACCCAGTACTTC. Its translation is CASSSTSGFQETQYF.

This clone was found once. The rearrangement links TRBV5-5 to TRBJ1-1; D is unclear. The CDR3 totals 14 residues. Germline V gives CDR1 SGHKS, CDR2 YYEKEE (reference sequence). Between the trimmed V and J ends, which lost 2 bases and 2 bases, there was a span of 10 bases. CDR3 sequence: CASSFGQINTEAFF. For the CDR3, the DNA is TGTGCCAGCAGCTTCGGGCAGATAAACACTGAAGCTTTCTTT.

The chain employs TRBV30 and TRBJ2-7; D might be TRBD1 or TRBD2, each matching 5 bases. CDR3 size: 15 residues. From germline, CDR1 is GTSNPN and CDR2 SVGIG (reference sequence). Trimming left V 0 bases short and J 2 bases short, with 14 bases between. For the CDR3, the DNA is TGTGCCTGGAGTGTACACGAGGGGCCCGCCTACGAGCAGTACTTC. Its protein is CAWSVHEGPAYEQYF.

V usage is TRBV7-9 and J usage is TRBJ2-1, with 9 bases lining up with TRBD2. Germline V gene sequence: CDR1 SEHNR, CDR2 FQNEAQ (reference sequence). The CDR3 extends over 17 amino acids. The V and J ends lost 6 bases and 0 bases, in that order; junction bases with no gene match: 9. The CDR3, as DNA: TGTGCCAGCAGAAAAACCGCGGGGGGGAGCTCCTACAATGAGCAGTTCTTC. Translated: CASRKTAGGSSYNEQFF.

The V gene is TRBV7-2, the J gene TRBJ2-7, with 11 bases lining up with TRBD1. This CDR3 contains 16 residues. V lost 2 bases and J lost 0; bases outside the gene matches: 3. Germline V CDR1 and CDR2: SGHTA, FQGNSA. For the CDR3, the DNA is TGTGCCAGCAGCTTACCGGGACAGGGGGTCTCCTACGAGCAGTACTTC. It is translated as CASSLPGQGVSYEQYF.